The clone carrying this T cell receptor beta chain was detected a few times. Its cognate antigen is unknown. The data are from a study of T-cell reconstitution after alpha-beta-depleted transplantation in children. Findings of the study overall: T-cell numbers and diversity, one year after transplant, stemmed largely from T cells that were newly produced. Several hundred expanded graft clones reportedly gave rise to the alpha-beta T cells present about two months after transplant. The high TCRbeta diversity at day 60 in some patients came from surviving recipient T cells and thymic progenitors.

The CDR3 sequence is 17 residues long. V lost 0 bases, J lost 2 bases, and 16 bases lay in between. Per germline, CDR1 SGHRS and CDR2 YFSETQ. TCRbeta library preparation incorporated unique molecular identifiers. MiXCR, applied by TCRdb to the PCR reads, yields one record per CDR3 protein. Of approximately 350,000 distinct CDR3 sequences in the sample, around 15% were seen once. The sample here was PBMCs, mostly from graft donor cells, taken 360 days after TCRalphabeta/CD19-depleted stem cell transplant. This sequence was found in a male patient aged 2 to 10 who had a stem cell transplant for acute lymphoblastic leukemia, so the T cells may come from the graft donor. The rearrangement links TRBV5-1 to TRBJ2-3; D perhaps matches TRBD2 (6 bases). CDR3 in DNA: TGCGCCAGCAGCTTGGTTCCCACTAGCCGCCACACAGATACGCAGTATTTT. It yields the protein CASSLVPTSRHTDTQYF.